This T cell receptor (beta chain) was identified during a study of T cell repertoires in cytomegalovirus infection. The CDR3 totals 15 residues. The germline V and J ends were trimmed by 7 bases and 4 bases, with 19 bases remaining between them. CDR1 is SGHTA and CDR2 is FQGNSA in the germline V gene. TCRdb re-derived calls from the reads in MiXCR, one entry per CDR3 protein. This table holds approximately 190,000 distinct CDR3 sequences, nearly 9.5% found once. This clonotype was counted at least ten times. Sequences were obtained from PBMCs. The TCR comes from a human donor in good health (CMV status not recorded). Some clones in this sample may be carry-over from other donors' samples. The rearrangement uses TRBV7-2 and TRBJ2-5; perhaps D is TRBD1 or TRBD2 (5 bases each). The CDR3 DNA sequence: TGTGCCAGCACACCTCGGTGGGGGTCAGGAGAGACCCAGTACTTC. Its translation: CASTPRWGSGETQYF.